The clone carrying this T cell receptor beta chain came up once. Data came from immunoSEQ multiplex PCR; TCRdb stores just in-frame clones and leaves some out. The data show about 390,000 clones, with around 87% seen just once and 10% held by the top ten. These data are taken from a study of blood T cell repertoires in COVID-19. The length of the CDR3 is 15 residues. Germline CDR1 MGHDK, CDR2 SYGVNS. The J segment lost 7 bases and the V segment lost 1 base, leaving 8 bases of the junction unmatched. This clonotype was sampled from a woman aged 50 to 65 who had recovered from COVID-19. Material: PBMCs or T cells enriched from blood (not recorded which). The rearrangement uses TRBV25-1 and TRBJ1-1; 8 nucleotides align to TRBD1. This CDR3 reads CASSESGTGSREAFF. The CDR3 bases are TGTGCCAGCAGTGAATCGGGGACAGGATCCCGTGAAGCTTTCTTT.